This T cell receptor beta chain was captured in a study of blood T cell repertoires in COVID-19. Study-wide background: The analysed material was cDNA or gDNA that came from T cells, B-cell-depleted T cells, or PBMCs.

Resolution of symptoms, clearance, or two negative PCRs was present in recovered Cohort 3 donors. Source study methods: The assay estimated nucleated cells by amplifying reference gene primers. Assay used: immunoSEQ multiplex PCR; TCRdb lists only in-frame clones, some missing. That table is the source of V, J and clone size, and D and trimming were worked out from the DNA. The data contain about 330,000 clones, nearly 90% of them singletons. This TCR was sampled from a woman aged 25 to 39 who had recovered from COVID-19. Sequencing input: PBMCs or T cells enriched from blood (not recorded which).

This CDR3 reads CASSIPLHRTGPEGPQHF. The CDR3 DNA reads TGTGCCAGTAGTATACCATTACACCGGACAGGGCCGGAGGGGCCCCAGCATTTT. The chain links TRBV19 to TRBJ1-5; 8 nucleotides line up with TRBD1. This CDR3 is built from 18 residues. The V segment lost 2 bases and the J segment 9 bases; nucleotides outside the gene matches: 18. Germline V gene data show CDR1 as LNHDA and CDR2 as SQIVND (reference sequence).